What follows are 6 T cell receptor beta chains derived from one specimen sequenced in a study of long-term antiretroviral therapy in people with HIV. Running of the v3.0 immunoSEQ assay took place at survey level. TCRdb's table, derived via immunoSEQ multiplex PCR, lists solely in-frame clones and lacks some. The sample has some 23,000 clones, around 82% seen once. Source: unsorted PBMCs, taken 0.5 years after starting antiretroviral therapy. Source of these receptors: a middle-aged woman with HIV.

V is TRBV7-2 and J is TRBJ2-2; D is ambiguous. The CDR3 has 14 amino acids. The V end lost 8 bases, the J end lost 3 bases, and 13 bases lay between the germline ends. From germline, CDR1 is SGHTA and CDR2 FQGNSA. CDR3 sequence: CASGSVQDTGELFF. DNA of the CDR3: TGTGCCAGCGGATCCGTTCAGGACACCGGGGAGCTGTTTTTT.

J is TRBJ2-5 and V is TRBV7-9; a possible D gene is TRBD1 (6 bases). The CDR3 runs 15 residues. The V gene's germline CDR1 is SEHNR and CDR2 FQNEAQ (reference sequence). V gave up 3 bases and J gave up 4 bases, with 15 bases separating them. The CDR3 sequence is CASSFPETGLETQYF. CDR3 coding DNA: TGTGCCAGCAGCTTCCCTGAAACAGGGCTAGAGACCCAGTACTTC. Full variable domain (missing parts from reference TRBV7-9 and TRBJ2-5): DTGVSQNPRHKITKRGQNVTFRCDPISEHNRLYWYRQTLGQGPEFLTYFQNEAQLEKSRLLSDRFSAERPKGSFSTLEIQRTEQGDSAMYLCASSFPETGLETQYFGPGTRLLVL.

The chain joins TRBV5-1 to TRBJ2-3, with TRBD2 matching over 9 bases. The length of the CDR3 is 17 residues. Per the germline V gene, CDR1 is SGHRS and CDR2 is YFSETQ. Germline trimming cut 4 bases from V and 2 bases from J; bases unmatched to any gene: 11. The CDR3 protein is CASSPLGLAGTTDTQYF. The CDR3 DNA sequence: TGCGCCAGCAGCCCGCTGGGTCTAGCGGGGACCACAGATACGCAGTATTTT. Full variable domain (outside the CDR3, taken from reference TRBV5-1 and TRBJ2-3): KAGVTQTPRYLIKTRGQQVTLSCSPISGHRSVSWYQQTPGQGLQFLFEYFSETQRNKGNFPGRFSGRQFSNSRSEMNVSTLELGDSALYLCASSPLGLAGTTDTQYFGPGTRLTVL.

The chain has TRBV7-7 and TRBJ1-1, with D tentatively TRBD1 (6 bases). In germline, CDR1 is SSHAT, CDR2 FNYEAQ (reference sequence). There are 14 residues in the CDR3. Trimming removed 5 bases at V and 0 bases at J, with 10 bases between. In DNA, the CDR3 is TGTGCCAGCAGCCAGGGACACCTGAACACTGAAGCTTTCTTT. It codes for CASSQGHLNTEAFF.

This chain uses TRBV18 with TRBJ1-1; weak D call: TRBD1 (6 bases). CDR1 KGHSH and CDR2 LQKENI come from the germline V gene. V dropped 0 bases and J dropped 4 bases, with 18 bases sitting between them. CDR3 size: 17 residues. CDR3 region: CASSPPQTGTIITEAFF. For the CDR3, the DNA is TGTGCCAGCTCACCACCGCAGACCGGGACAATTATCACTGAAGCTTTCTTT.

This chain connects TRBV11-2 to TRBJ1-3; D is unresolved. The germline V gene encodes CDR1 SGHAT and CDR2 FQNNGV. The CDR3 has 13 amino acids. Trimming stripped 3 bases from V and 5 bases from J, with 8 bases between. The CDR3 here is CASSLVSRNTIYF. CDR3 nucleotides: TGTGCCAGCAGCTTGGTATCCCGAAACACCATATATTTT.